The 22 T cell receptor beta chains in this list originate from one sample, sequenced in a study of type 1 regulatory T cells. TCRdb independently ran MiXCR on the reads; one entry per CDR3 protein. This sample has approximately 23,000 distinct CDR3 sequences; 55% to 80% occur once, and the top ten carry around an eighth. No cognate antigen is known for these TCRs. The source material was cultured T cells, either the whole culture or a sorted T cell fraction (not recorded which). Described subset: Tr1-enriched cell product generated in vitro against host alloantigens. The receptors come from a human donor in good health.

This chain uses TRBV20-1 with TRBJ2-1; 7 nucleotides line up with TRBD2. Losses at the gene ends were 2 bases for V and 1 base for J; bases not matched to a gene: 2. This CDR3 is 14 amino acids long. Germline V gene data show CDR1 as DFQATT and CDR2 as SNEGSKA (reference sequence). The CDR3 region has the DNA TGCAGTGCTAGAAGAGCGGGGTCCTACAATGAGCAGTTCTTC. Translated, it gives CSARRAGSYNEQFF.

Regarding this clonotype: A read error may account for a junction end that differs from germline. The gene calls are TRBV7-2 and TRBJ2-5; TRBD1 matches 9 bases. Germline lookup yields CDR1 SGHTA and CDR2 FQGNSA. CDR3 size: 11 residues. CDR3 DNA sequence: TGTGCCAGCAGCAACACAGGGGGCGCGAACTTC. Translation: CASSNTGGANF. Supplemented by reference TRBV7-2 and TRBJ2-5, the full variable domain reads GAGVSQSPSNKVTEKGKDVELRCDPISGHTALYWYRQSLGQGLEFLIYFQGNSAPDKSGLPSDRFSAERTGGSVSTLTIQRTQQEDSAVYLCASSNTGGANFGPGTRLLVL.

The chain employs TRBV6-2 or TRBV6-3 and TRBJ1-1, with D uncertain. This CDR3 contains 12 residues. Germline values: CDR1 MNHEY, CDR2 SVGEGT. V lost 2 bases to trimming and J lost 1 base, with 2 bases between them. DNA for the CDR3: TGTGCCAGCAGTTACAGGAACACTGAAGCTTTCTTT. It codes for CASSYRNTEAFF.

CDR3 amino acids: CASSQGFRTSNQPQHF. The CDR3 DNA is TGTGCCAGCAGCCAAGGTTTCAGGACTAGCAATCAGCCCCAGCATTTT. The V and J genes are TRBV3-1 and TRBJ1-5; D remains ambiguous. The V gene's germline CDR1 is LGHDT and CDR2 YNNKEL (reference sequence). V lost 1 base, J lost 0 bases, and 10 bases lay in between. CDR3 size: 16 residues.

The chain couples TRBV6-6 to TRBJ1-1; D is perhaps TRBD1 (5 bases). Germline CDR1 and CDR2: MNHNY and SVGAGI (reference sequence). CDR3 length: 17 residues. V lost 6 bases to trimming and J lost 0 bases, with 20 bases between them. The CDR3 spells CASSDPSITGMNTEAFF. CDR3 coding DNA: TGTGCCAGCAGCGACCCATCCATCACAGGAATGAACACTGAAGCTTTCTTT.

J is TRBJ2-5 and V is TRBV7-8, with D possibly being TRBD1 or TRBD2 (5 bases each). The germline V gene has CDR1 SGHVS and CDR2 FQNEAQ. The CDR3 runs 12 residues. V was cut by 5 bases and J by 5 bases, with 9 bases left in between. CDR3 sequence: CASSIWGETQYF. The CDR3 coding sequence is TGTGCCAGCAGCATATGGGGGGAGACCCAGTACTTC.

To note about this clonotype: A far larger clone is one base from this, pointing to a likely read error. The chain recombines TRBV20-1 with TRBJ2-1; 8 bases match TRBD1. Germline V gene lookup returns CDR1 DFQATT and CDR2 SNEGSKA (reference sequence). The V gene end was trimmed by 6 bases and the J gene end by 10 bases; junction bases not matched to a gene: 11. The CDR3 is 13 amino acids. In DNA form, the CDR3 reads TGCAGTGCCCGAAAGGACAGGGTAACCGAGCAGTTCTTC. Amino acids: CSARKDRVTEQFF.

The chain links TRBV7-9 to TRBJ2-1; a possible D gene is TRBD2 (6 bases). CDR3 size: 15 residues. The germline V gene has CDR1 SEHNR and CDR2 FQNEAQ (reference sequence). V lost 5 bases and J lost 1, with 12 bases in between. CDR3 sequence (DNA): TGTGCCAGCAGCCCTCCCCGGGGGTCCTACAATGAGCAGTTCTTC. This gives the protein CASSPPRGSYNEQFF.

The chain employs TRBV6-6 and TRBJ1-6; TRBD1 matches 10 bases. This CDR3 has 14 residues. In germline, CDR1 is MNHNY, CDR2 SVGAGI (reference sequence). V dropped 7 bases and J dropped 7; count of bases not matched to a gene: 4. CDR3 region: CASIGQGENSPLHF. The CDR3 DNA sequence: TGTGCCAGCATCGGACAGGGGGAAAATTCACCCCTCCACTTT.

This clonotype is labeled as medium-sized (0.01 to 0.1%). The V gene is TRBV20-1, the J gene TRBJ1-2; 7 positions match TRBD1. Germline assignment: CDR1 DFQATT and CDR2 SNEGSKA (reference sequence). The V gene end was trimmed by 3 bases and the J gene end by 8 bases; junction bases not matched to a gene: 9. The CDR3 consists of 13 residues. CDR3 region: CSASSTGVGGYTF. CDR3 bases: TGCAGTGCTAGTTCCACAGGGGTTGGGGGCTACACCTTC.

This chain uses TRBV15 with TRBJ2-3; 7 bases align to TRBD2. The CDR3 covers 14 residues. Germline V gene lookup returns CDR1 LNHNV and CDR2 YYDKDF (reference sequence). The trim removed 9 bases at V and 4 bases at J, leaving 10 bases unmatched. The CDR3 DNA reads TGTGCCACTGGGGGGGGTCTGAAGGCAGATACGCAGTATTTT. It yields the protein CATGGGLKADTQYF.

This clonotype is a singleton in its sample. The chain carries TRBV10-3 and TRBJ2-3, with 8 nucleotides matching TRBD2. The CDR3 is 18 residues long. Germline V CDR1 and CDR2: ENHRY, SYGVKD. V was clipped by 0 bases and J by 6 bases; unmatched bases: 14. The CDR3 nucleotides are TGTGCCATCAGTGAGTCTACCCTACCGGGACTAGGAACGGATACGCAGTATTTT. It is translated as CAISESTLPGLGTDTQYF.

This clonotype has only one observation. This chain uses TRBV28 with TRBJ1-1, with TRBD1 matching over 7 bases. V lost 2 bases, J lost 4 bases, and 7 bases stayed unmatched. This CDR3 has 15 amino acids. Germline CDR1 reads MDHEN; CDR2 reads SYDVKM. The CDR3 loop reads CASSLPDRVATEAFF. The CDR3 nucleotides are TGTGCCAGCAGTTTACCCGACAGGGTTGCCACTGAAGCTTTCTTT.

V gene TRBV3-1 combines with J gene TRBJ1-2, with a possible D match to TRBD1 (5 bases). Germline assignment: CDR1 LGHDT and CDR2 YNNKEL (reference sequence). The CDR3 runs to 13 residues. The V end was cut by 4 bases, the J end by 4 bases, with 10 bases between. The CDR3, as DNA: TGTGCCAGCAGCCCGACAGAAGTCTATGGCTACACCTTC. Translation gives CASSPTEVYGYTF.

This clonotype was found a few times. The J gene is TRBJ1-5, the V gene TRBV7-8, with 8 bases matching TRBD1. This CDR3 comprises 15 residues. Trimming at V came to 2 bases and at J to 4 bases, leaving 4 bases not matched to a gene. Per the germline V gene, CDR1 is SGHVS and CDR2 is FQNEAQ. The CDR3 DNA follows: TGTGCCAGCAGCTTACAGGGGGCCGGGAATCAGCCCCAGCATTTT. Protein product: CASSLQGAGNQPQHF.

The CDR3: CASSQTRLAGGIDTQYF. Written as DNA, the CDR3 is TGTGCCAGCAGCCAAACCAGACTAGCGGGGGGAATAGATACGCAGTATTTT. J is TRBJ2-3 and V is TRBV4-2; 13 positions match TRBD2. J gave up 5 bases and V 2 bases, and 7 bases lay outside the gene matches. CDR1 and CDR2 (germline): LGHNA, YNFKEQ. The CDR3 spans 17 residues.

The V gene is TRBV5-1, the J gene TRBJ2-3; perhaps TRBD2 as D (6 bases). Trimming took off 0 bases at V and 1 base at J, with 12 bases between the two ends. CDR3 size: 16 residues. CDR1 and CDR2 (germline): SGHRS, YFSETQ. CDR3 in amino acids: CASSLASAGRTDTQYF. Written as DNA, the CDR3 is TGCGCCAGCAGCTTGGCCTCTGCGGGGCGCACAGATACGCAGTATTTT.

This clonotype was seen a few times. The chain couples TRBV12-3 or TRBV12-4 to TRBJ2-1, with TRBD1 matching over 10 bases. The CDR3 extends over 16 amino acids. Germline trimming cut 3 bases from V and 6 bases from J; bases unmatched to any gene: 8. The CDR3 DNA reads as TGTGCCAGCAGTTTTTTAGGACAGGGGGTTGTCAATGAGCAGTTCTTC. It translates to CASSFLGQGVVNEQFF.

Of note for this clonotype: With a much larger clone just one base away, this may be a read error. This chain links TRBV10-3 with TRBJ2-7; TRBD1 aligns across 8 bases. The V gene's germline CDR1 is ENHRY and CDR2 SYGVKD. This CDR3 comprises 15 residues. CDR3 sequence reads: CTISESRTGLFEQYF. Here the CDR3 DNA reads TGTACCATCAGTGAGTCGCGGACAGGGCTGTTCGAGCAGTACTTC.

This clonotype has only a few counts. The chain employs TRBV24-1 and TRBJ2-2; D is unclear. The V end lost 5 bases, the J end lost 6 bases, and 15 bases lay between the germline ends. The CDR3 is 15 amino acids. CDR1 is KGHDR and CDR2 is SFDVKD in the germline V gene. The CDR3 loop is CATSAAQLRSGELFF. The DNA of the CDR3 is TGTGCCACCAGTGCGGCACAATTAAGGTCCGGGGAGCTGTTTTTT.

The chain has TRBV11-2 and TRBJ2-3; D gene uncertain. Trimming cost V 3 bases and J 0 bases, with 10 bases left between them. The germline V gene has CDR1 SGHAT and CDR2 FQNNGV. The CDR3 is 15 residues long. The CDR3 DNA sequence: TGTGCCAGCAGCTTTAGGGCAGCAAGCACAGATACGCAGTATTTT. It is translated as CASSFRAASTDTQYF. Together with reference TRBV11-2 and TRBJ2-3, the CDR3 gives the full variable domain: EAGVAQSPRYKIIEKRQSVAFWCNPISGHATLYWYQQILGQGPKLLIQFQNNGVVDDSQLPKDRFSAERLKGVDSTLKIQPAKLEDSAVYLCASSFRAASTDTQYFGPGTRLTVL.

About this clonotype: The germline gene is not matched at one end of the junction; a read error may be the cause. This rearrangement joins TRBV5-1 to TRBJ1-5; no clear D. The CDR3 sequence is 13 residues long. CDR1 SGHRS and CDR2 YFSETQ come from the germline V gene. The CDR3 coding sequence is TGCACCAGCAGCTTGGATTCCGTGCAGCCCCAGCATTTT. It encodes CTSSLDSVQPQHF. Combining the CDR3 with reference TRBV5-1 and TRBJ1-5 gives the whole variable domain KAGVTQTPRYLIKTRGQQVTLSCSPISGHRSVSWYQQTPGQGLQFLFEYFSETQRNKGNFPGRFSGRQFSNSRSEMNVSTLELGDSALYLCTSSLDSVQPQHFGDGTRLSIL.